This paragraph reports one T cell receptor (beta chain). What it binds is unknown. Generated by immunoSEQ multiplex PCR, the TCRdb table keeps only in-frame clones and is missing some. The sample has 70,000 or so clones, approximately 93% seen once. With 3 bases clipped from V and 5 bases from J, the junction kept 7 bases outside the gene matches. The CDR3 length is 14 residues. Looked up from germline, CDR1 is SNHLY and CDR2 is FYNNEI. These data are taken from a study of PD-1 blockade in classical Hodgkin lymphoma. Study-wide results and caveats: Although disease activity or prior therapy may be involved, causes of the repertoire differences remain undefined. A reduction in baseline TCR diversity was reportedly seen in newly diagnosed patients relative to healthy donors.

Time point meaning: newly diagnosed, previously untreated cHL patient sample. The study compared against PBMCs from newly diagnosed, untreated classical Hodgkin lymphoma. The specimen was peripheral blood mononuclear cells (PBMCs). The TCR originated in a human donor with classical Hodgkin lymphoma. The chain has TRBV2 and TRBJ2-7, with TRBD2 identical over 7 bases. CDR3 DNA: TGTGCCAGCAGTGAGTGGCGGGAGCTGAACGAGCAGTACTTC. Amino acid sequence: CASSEWRELNEQYF.